These 25 T cell receptor beta chains were all obtained from the same sample, sequenced in a study of blood T cell repertoires in COVID-19. TCRdb's copy holds only in-frame clones and misses some; the assay was immunoSEQ multiplex PCR. The table includes approximately 300,000 clones, around 92% detected once. Input material: peripheral blood. Receptor source: a man aged 18 to 29 who had recovered from COVID-19.

V gene TRBV6-5 combines with J gene TRBJ1-5; weak D call: TRBD1 (5 bases). The CDR3 consists of 14 residues. The germline V gene encodes CDR1 MNHEY and CDR2 SVGAGI. The V and J ends lost 5 bases and 0 bases respectively, with 8 bases between them. The CDR3 DNA is TGTGCCAGCAGTCGACAGCCTAGCAATCAGCCCCAGCATTTT. This codes for CASSRQPSNQPQHF.

The chain is built from TRBV10-2 and TRBJ2-1; TRBD2 matches at 13 bases. CDR3 size: 16 residues. Per the germline V gene, CDR1 is WSHSY and CDR2 is SAAADI. Trimming removed 5 bases from V and 6 bases from J; junction bases left unmatched: 7. The CDR3 sequence: CASSRLAGGSGNEQFF. CDR3 bases: TGCGCCAGCAGTCGACTAGCGGGAGGATCTGGCAATGAGCAGTTCTTC.

The chain uses TRBV18 and TRBJ2-2; TRBD1 aligns across 9 bases. The CDR3 extends over 16 amino acids. Germline CDR1 is KGHSH and CDR2 is LQKENI. V dropped 1 base and J dropped 4; count of bases not matched to a gene: 4. The CDR3 bases are TGTGCCAGCTCACCACGGGACAGGGCCTCCACCGGGGAGCTGTTTTTT. Amino acid sequence: CASSPRDRASTGELFF.

This clone has just a few counts. J is TRBJ2-2 and V is TRBV7-9; D not resolved. Trimming removed 8 bases from V and 2 bases from J, with 3 bases in between. The CDR3 has 11 amino acids. CDR1 is SEHNR, CDR2 FQNEAQ, per germline (reference sequence). CDR3 region: CASQNTGELFF. CDR3 bases: TGTGCCAGCCAAAACACCGGGGAGCTGTTTTTT.

The CDR3 is CASSEGSSYEQYF. CDR3 DNA sequence: TGCGCCAGCAGCGAAGGGAGCTCCTACGAGCAGTACTTC. The chain uses TRBV5-1 and TRBJ2-7; possibly TRBD2 for D (5 bases). The CDR3 length is 13 residues. V was trimmed by 4 bases and J by 0 bases, leaving 8 bases between them. Germline assignment: CDR1 SGHRS and CDR2 YFSETQ.

The J gene is TRBJ1-1, the V gene TRBV11-1; 7 bases agree with TRBD1. Germline lookup yields CDR1 SGHAT and CDR2 FQDESV (reference sequence). The CDR3 has 15 residues. The J segment lost 5 bases and the V segment lost 2 bases, leaving 8 bases of the junction unmatched. Here the CDR3 reads CASSLNVQGSTEAFF. CDR3 nucleotides: TGTGCCAGCAGCTTAAACGTACAGGGGTCAACTGAAGCTTTCTTT.

This chain links TRBV12-5 with TRBJ1-1; the D is unclear. The CDR3 covers 13 residues. Trimming shortened V by 0 bases and J by 1 base, and 3 bases separated the two germline ends. From germline, CDR1 is LGHNT and CDR2 FRNRAP. CDR3 sequence reads: CASGLVQNTEAFF. The CDR3 DNA is TGTGCTAGTGGTTTGGTCCAGAACACTGAAGCTTTCTTT.

The chain couples TRBV2 to TRBJ2-5; 9 bases line up with TRBD2. The CDR3 sequence is 13 residues long. J was trimmed by 6 bases and V by 8 bases; bases with no gene match: 7. Germline assignment: CDR1 SNHLY and CDR2 FYNNEI. The CDR3 DNA follows: TGTGCCAGCCAGCGGGGGGTTCTCCAGACCCAGTACTTC. Translating gives CASQRGVLQTQYF.

The chain couples TRBV11-2 to TRBJ1-1; D may be TRBD1 (5 bases). This CDR3 contains 15 residues. The V gene lost 2 bases and the J gene lost 0 bases, with 10 bases spanning the gap. Per germline, CDR1 SGHAT and CDR2 FQNNGV. The CDR3 DNA sequence: TGTGCCAGCAGCTTACAGGGATCAGTGAACACTGAAGCTTTCTTT. Translating it yields CASSLQGSVNTEAFF.

V is TRBV7-8 and J is TRBJ1-2; weak D call: TRBD1 (6 bases). CDR1 SGHVS and CDR2 FQNEAQ come from the germline V gene. V shed 1 base and J shed 5 bases, with 17 bases lying between them. This CDR3 has 16 amino acids. The CDR3 nucleotides are TGTGCCAGCAGCTTAGGGATTCCAGACAGGATTTATGGCTACACCTTC. Translation: CASSLGIPDRIYGYTF.

The CDR3 coding sequence is TGTGCCAGCAGTACAGGGGTTAACTATGGCTACACCTTC. Translated: CASSTGVNYGYTF. The chain carries TRBV6-5 and TRBJ1-2, with 7 positions matching TRBD1. The germline V gene encodes CDR1 MNHEY and CDR2 SVGAGI. The CDR3 length is 13 residues. The ends lost 5 bases at V and 1 base at J; junction bases unmatched: 1.

The V and J genes are TRBV6-2 or TRBV6-3 and TRBJ2-2; 8 positions match TRBD2. Germline V CDR1 and CDR2: MNHEY, SVGEGT. This CDR3 is 15 amino acids long. The V segment lost 2 bases and the J segment 7 bases; nucleotides outside the gene matches: 6. The CDR3 DNA sequence: TGTGCCAGCAGTTACCGGGGGGGGCATAGCGGGGAGCTGTTTTTT. Its protein is CASSYRGGHSGELFF.

V usage is TRBV25-1 and J usage is TRBJ1-5; TRBD1 might be the D (6 bases). The CDR3 is 15 residues long. Trimming removed 2 bases at V and 9 bases at J, with 17 bases between. Germline V gene lookup returns CDR1 MGHDK and CDR2 SYGVNS. The CDR3 coding sequence is TGTGCCAGCAGTGAAGCAGGGGCAGGGTACAGGCCCCAGCATTTT. Encoded protein: CASSEAGAGYRPQHF.

V usage is TRBV5-1 and J usage is TRBJ2-3; 10 positions agree with TRBD1. Germline V gene lookup returns CDR1 SGHRS and CDR2 YFSETQ. The CDR3 has 15 residues. The ends lost 4 bases at V and 1 base at J; junction bases unmatched: 3. The CDR3 DNA follows: TGCGCCAGCAGCGGCGGGACAGGGGGCACAGATACGCAGTATTTT. This translates into CASSGGTGGTDTQYF.

The rearrangement uses TRBV6-5 and TRBJ1-4; 8 nucleotides agree with TRBD1. Germline lookup yields CDR1 MNHEY and CDR2 SVGAGI. V shed 6 bases and J 7 bases; nucleotides not matched to a gene: 10. The CDR3 runs to 15 residues. CDR3 nucleotides: TGTGCCAGCAGATCTTGGACAGGGCGGACTGAAAAACTGTTTTTT. Translation gives CASRSWTGRTEKLFF.

The genes are TRBV6-5 and TRBJ1-6; the D gene is possibly TRBD1 (6 bases). Per germline, CDR1 MNHEY and CDR2 SVGAGI. V was clipped by 5 bases and J by 10 bases, with 15 bases between them. The CDR3 covers 14 residues. CDR3 amino acids: CASSLGQGPSPLHF. The CDR3 DNA reads as TGTGCCAGCAGTCTTGGGCAGGGGCCATCACCCCTCCACTTT.

The chain employs TRBV7-8 and TRBJ1-2; 7 bases match TRBD1. V shed 4 bases and J 3 bases; nucleotides not matched to a gene: 8. Germline V lookup: CDR1 SGHVS, CDR2 FQNEAQ. The CDR3 sequence is 15 residues long. The CDR3 loop is CASSSSGGSDYGYTF. DNA for the CDR3: TGTGCCAGCAGCTCTTCAGGGGGAAGTGACTATGGCTACACCTTC.

V usage is TRBV9 and J usage is TRBJ1-1, with TRBD1 as a possible D gene (6 bases). Trimming took 4 bases from V and 0 from J, leaving 22 bases between them. Germline V CDR1 and CDR2: SGDLS, YYNGEE. The CDR3 runs to 18 residues. The CDR3 spells CASSPPYKGGTVNTEAFF. CDR3 in DNA: TGTGCCAGCAGCCCACCCTATAAGGGGGGGACGGTGAACACTGAAGCTTTCTTT.

The rearrangement links TRBV6-2 or TRBV6-3 to TRBJ2-7; maybe TRBD1 (6 bases). V lost 5 bases, J lost 4 bases, and 9 bases lay in between. CDR3 length: 12 amino acids. The germline V gene encodes CDR1 MNHEY and CDR2 SVGEGT. This CDR3 is CASSNRGYEQYF. CDR3 coding DNA: TGTGCCAGCAGTAATAGGGGGTACGAGCAGTACTTC.

Here the CDR3 DNA reads TGTGCCAGCAGTTACTACGGCAATAGCGTCTACGAGCAGTACTTC. Residues: CASSYYGNSVYEQYF. The rearrangement links TRBV6-5 to TRBJ2-7; the D gene is possibly TRBD2 (5 bases). The CDR3 loop spans 15 amino acids. V dropped 1 base and J dropped 3 bases, with 13 bases sitting between them. Germline V gene data show CDR1 as MNHEY and CDR2 as SVGAGI.

The J gene is TRBJ2-3, the V gene TRBV27; 7 nucleotides match TRBD2. The CDR3 has 13 residues. V gave up 8 bases and J gave up 3 bases; unmatched junction bases: 5. Per the germline V gene, CDR1 is MNHEY and CDR2 is SMNVEV (reference sequence). CDR3 coding DNA: TGTGCCAGCCGTAACGGGGGGACAGATACGCAGTATTTT. Residues: CASRNGGTDTQYF.

This chain uses TRBV4-3 with TRBJ1-2, with D possibly matching TRBD1 (5 bases). Looked up from germline, CDR1 is LGHNA and CDR2 is YSLEER. CDR3 length equals 16 residues. Between the trimmed V and J ends, which lost 4 bases and 5 bases, there was a span of 20 bases. The CDR3 DNA follows: TGCGCCAGCAGCCCTTCGGGGGGGTATTCCCTTTATGGCTACACCTTC. Amino acids: CASSPSGGYSLYGYTF.

This rearrangement joins TRBV11-3 to TRBJ2-1, with 8 bases aligning to TRBD2. With 4 bases clipped from V and 1 base from J, the junction kept 0 bases outside the gene matches. The length of the CDR3 is 14 residues. CDR1 is SGHNT and CDR2 is YENEEA in the germline V gene. CDR3 sequence (DNA): TGTGCCAGCAGCTCGGGGGGGTCCTACAATGAGCAGTTCTTC. Protein product: CASSSGGSYNEQFF.

This chain uses TRBV5-1 with TRBJ1-2; TRBD1 aligns across 7 bases. This CDR3 spans 14 amino acids. CDR1 and CDR2 (germline): SGHRS, YFSETQ. Losses at the gene ends were 4 bases for V and 8 bases for J; bases not matched to a gene: 11. The CDR3 nucleotides read TGCGCCAGCAGCGGCCAGGGACAGAACGAGGGCTACACCTTC. Its translation: CASSGQGQNEGYTF.

The V and J genes are TRBV12-5 and TRBJ1-1; D might be TRBD1 (5 bases). The CDR3 sequence is 14 residues long. The germline CDR1 and CDR2 sequences are LGHNT and FRNRAP. The V end lost 7 bases, the J end lost 4 bases, and 16 bases lay between the germline ends. The CDR3 reads CASALNGGGTEAFF. The CDR3 DNA reads TGTGCTAGTGCCCTGAATGGGGGGGGCACTGAAGCTTTCTTT.